This T cell receptor (beta chain) is from a study of cytomegalovirus exposure and HLA in healthy donors. On the study more broadly: Within an early data release were about 85 million unique TCRs drawn from HLA-typed donors.

Both 60 Vbeta primers and 13 Jbeta primers went into the PCR. This table comes from immunoSEQ multiplex PCR, and its TCRdb copy is limited to in-frame clones, with some not included. The table lists some 90,000 clones, over 60% of them singletons. The V gene's germline CDR1 is LGHNA and CDR2 YNFKEQ. V trimming: 2 bases; J trimming: 5 bases; junction bases outside the gene matches: 7. The CDR3 is 15 residues long. Findings of the study overall: Association of a missense DCLRE1C variant with TCR beta V- and J-gene trimming was reported in a later analysis. Accurate prediction of most subjects' HLA-A and HLA-B alleles from TCR beta sequences was reported.

This clone was counted a single time. The antigen remains unidentified. The sample consisted of PBMCs. The receptor was derived from a man in his forties in good health and CMV-seronegative. The chain links TRBV4-2 to TRBJ1-1; 8 positions match TRBD1. The CDR3 region has the DNA TGTGCCAGCAGCCAACCCCAGGGGGCCGGAACTGAAGCTTTCTTT. It is translated as CASSQPQGAGTEAFF.